These 29 T cell receptor beta chains were sequenced from one sample in a study of molecular identifiers for immune sequencing clone quantification. TCRdb analysed the PCR reads with MiXCR anew, one entry per CDR3 protein. The sample consists of 60,000 to 70,000 distinct CDR3 sequences, around 17% of them appearing once. The sequencing sample was made of naive CD8+ T cells from blood, with Jurkat cell RNA spiked in. The subset denotes: FACS-sorted CD8+CD4-CCR7+CD45RA+ naive T cells. These receptors all stem from a human donor in good health. Some libraries in this study had Jurkat cell RNA spiked in.

In its sample, this clonotype was seen many times. This sequence joins TRBV5-1 and TRBJ2-5; maybe TRBD2 (6 bases). The CDR3 is made up of 15 amino acids. Trimming took off 4 bases at V and 5 bases at J, with 18 bases between the two ends. Germline lookup yields CDR1 SGHRS and CDR2 YFSETQ. For the CDR3, the DNA is TGCGCCAGCAGCCCGACTACGGGACTCTCGGAGACCCAGTACTTC. It yields the protein CASSPTTGLSETQYF.

This clonotype was counted many times. The CDR3 coding sequence is TGTGCCAGCACCCCCCTTCAAGGGAATCAAGGAGATACGCAGTATTTT. The encoded protein is CASTPLQGNQGDTQYF. This chain connects TRBV13 to TRBJ2-3; no definite D call. Germline V gives CDR1 PRHDT, CDR2 FYEKMQ (reference sequence). Trimming stripped 7 bases from V and 5 bases from J, with 22 bases between. This CDR3 is 16 amino acids long.

This clonotype occurred many times. This chain connects TRBV15 to TRBJ1-1; D gene unclear. This CDR3 is 11 amino acids long. The V end was cut by 5 bases, the J end by 3 bases, with 4 bases between. Germline CDR1 is LNHNV and CDR2 is YYDKDF (reference sequence). The CDR3 DNA is TGTGCCACCAGCGTGCACACTGAAGCTTTCTTT. It specifies CATSVHTEAFF.

As regards this clonotype: A single base separates this from a much larger clone, so it may be a read error. This is likely a read error, given that the CDR3 carries no conserved phenylalanine or tryptophan at its end. The gene calls are TRBV9 and TRBJ1-2; D ambiguous. This CDR3 is built from 13 residues. Per germline, CDR1 SGDLS and CDR2 YYNGEE. V was trimmed by 0 bases and J by 8 bases, leaving 11 bases between them. CDR3 DNA sequence: TGTGCCAGCAGCGTAGACAGAGTGCGGGGCTACACCTCC. Translation: CASSVDRVRGYTS.

This clonotype was detected ten times or more. J is TRBJ1-1 and V is TRBV30; D call uncertain. The germline V gene has CDR1 GTSNPN and CDR2 SVGIG (reference sequence). There are 12 residues in the CDR3. V was pared by 1 base and J by 1 base, with 4 bases between. The CDR3 bases are TGTGCCTGGAGTGAAGGGAACACTGAAGCTTTCTTT. Protein product: CAWSEGNTEAFF.

The J gene is TRBJ2-1, the V gene TRBV7-9, with TRBD2 as a possible D gene (5 bases). Germline V CDR1 and CDR2: SEHNR, FQNEAQ (reference sequence). This CDR3 is built from 14 residues. Trimming shortened V by 8 bases and J by 7 bases, and 18 bases separated the two germline ends. This CDR3 is CASERPPFGNEQFF. The CDR3, as DNA: TGTGCCAGCGAGCGGCCACCCTTTGGGAATGAGCAGTTCTTC.

The chain employs TRBV5-5 and TRBJ2-7; 7 bases map to TRBD2. The CDR3 is made up of 15 amino acids. The trim removed 1 base at V and 3 bases at J, leaving 7 bases unmatched. In germline, CDR1 is SGHKS, CDR2 YYEKEE (reference sequence). The CDR3 DNA is TGTGCCAGCAGCTTGTGGGCGGGAGTGAGCTACGAGCAGTACTTC. This sequence encodes CASSLWAGVSYEQYF.

This clonotype was counted ten times or more. The J gene is TRBJ1-1, the V gene TRBV5-6; D is possibly TRBD1 (6 bases). The CDR3 extends over 16 amino acids. The V and J ends lost 1 base and 4 bases respectively, with 17 bases between them. The germline V gene encodes CDR1 SGHDT and CDR2 YYEEEE. In DNA form, the CDR3 reads TGTGCCAGCAGCTTGTTAGGATCGGCAGGGGTCACTGAAGCTTTCTTT. It encodes CASSLLGSAGVTEAFF. The full variable domain, its missing parts supplied by reference TRBV5-6 and TRBJ1-1, is DAGVTQSPTHLIKTRGQQVTLRCSPKSGHDTVSWYQQALGQGPQFIFQYYEEEERQRGNFPDRFSGHQFPNYSSELNVNALLLGDSALYLCASSLLGSAGVTEAFFGQGTRLTVV.

This clonotype was recorded at least ten times. The chain couples TRBV12-3 or TRBV12-4 to TRBJ2-7; D uncertain. V gave up 5 bases and J gave up 3 bases, with 8 bases separating them. The CDR3 extends over 12 amino acids. The CDR3 here is CASSLTVYEQYF. CDR3 sequence (DNA): TGTGCCAGCAGTCTCACGGTCTACGAGCAGTACTTC.

The table lists this clonotype with a few counts. The rearrangement joins TRBV5-1 to TRBJ2-2; the match to TRBD2 covers 11 bases. Germline values: CDR1 SGHRS, CDR2 YFSETQ. J gave up 1 base and V 0 bases, and 14 bases lay outside the gene matches. The CDR3 extends over 21 amino acids. The CDR3 is CASSLGGYSPSGRLNTGELFF. The CDR3 DNA is TGCGCCAGCAGCTTGGGGGGGTACTCCCCTAGCGGGAGGTTGAACACCGGGGAGCTGTTTTTT.

This clonotype was counted only a few times. As DNA, the CDR3 is TGCAGTGCTAGAGACACTAGCGGGAGTCTTTACGAGCAGTACTTC. Translated: CSARDTSGSLYEQYF. This chain links TRBV20-1 with TRBJ2-7; 11 bases map to TRBD2. Germline V gene data show CDR1 as DFQATT and CDR2 as SNEGSKA (reference sequence). This CDR3 is built from 15 residues. V trimming: 0 bases; J trimming: 4 bases; junction bases outside the gene matches: 5.

This clonotype was counted many times. The rearrangement joins TRBV20-1 to TRBJ1-4; a weak D match, TRBD1 (6 bases). Germline CDR1 and CDR2: DFQATT and SNEGSKA (reference sequence). CDR3 size: 13 residues. This chain's CDR3 is CGGAGVTNEKLFF. The CDR3 DNA reads as TGCGGGGGGGCGGGGGTAACTAATGAAAAACTGTTTTTT.

This clonotype came up many times. The CDR3: CASSHRGGWYEQYF. The CDR3 nucleotides are TGTGCCAGCAGTCACCGGGGAGGGTGGTACGAGCAGTACTTC. The chain recombines TRBV28 with TRBJ2-7; 7 bases match TRBD2. Germline V gives CDR1 MDHEN, CDR2 SYDVKM. After removal of 5 bases from V and 4 bases from J, the junction contained 8 bases not matched to a gene. The CDR3 runs 14 residues.

This clonotype appeared many times. The chain couples TRBV25-1 to TRBJ1-1, with 7 bases identical to TRBD1. The CDR3 runs to 14 residues. Germline CDR1 reads MGHDK; CDR2 reads SYGVNS. With V trimmed by 8 bases and J by 6 bases, 12 bases remained unmatched. The CDR3 sequence: CASSRQGINAEAFF. The CDR3 coding sequence is TGTGCCAGCTCCCGACAGGGTATTAACGCTGAAGCTTTCTTT.

Note on this clonotype: A much more abundant neighbour one base away suggests this may be a read error. The genes are TRBV6-6 and TRBJ1-1; D is undetermined. CDR3 size: 13 residues. CDR1 is MNHNY, CDR2 SVGAGI, per germline (reference sequence). CDR3 amino acids: CPSSYVSNTEAFF. The CDR3 DNA is TGTCCCAGCAGTTACGTCTCCAACACTGAAGCTTTCTTT.

The chain combines TRBV5-4 with TRBJ2-1; TRBD2 agrees at 8 bases. After removal of 1 base from V and 6 bases from J, the junction contained 3 bases not matched to a gene. Germline-derived CDR1 and CDR2 are SGHNT and YYREEE (reference sequence). This CDR3 region has 14 residues. The chain's CDR3 is CASSLSGTSNEQFF. CDR3 DNA: TGTGCCAGCAGCTTGTCCGGGACTAGCAATGAGCAGTTCTTC. The whole variable domain, remainder taken from reference TRBV5-4 and TRBJ2-1, is ETGVTQSPTHLIKTRGQQVTLRCSSQSGHNTVSWYQQALGQGPQFIFQYYREEENGRGNFPPRFSGLQFPNYSSELNVNALELDDSALYLCASSLSGTSNEQFFGPGTRLTVL.

The chain joins TRBV7-2 to TRBJ2-1, with D possibly matching TRBD2 (6 bases). Trimming stripped 6 bases from V and 0 bases from J, with 9 bases between. This CDR3 is 14 amino acids long. Per the germline V gene, CDR1 is SGHTA and CDR2 is FQGNSA. CDR3 protein: CASRGEDSYNEQFF. The CDR3 DNA reads as TGTGCCAGCAGGGGGGAGGACTCCTACAATGAGCAGTTCTTC. Complete variable domain (other parts from reference TRBV7-2 and TRBJ2-1): GAGVSQSPSNKVTEKGKDVELRCDPISGHTALYWYRQSLGQGLEFLIYFQGNSAPDKSGLPSDRFSAERTGGSVSTLTIQRTQQEDSAVYLCASRGEDSYNEQFFGPGTRLTVL.

Remarks on this clonotype: A much larger clone is a single base away; this may be a read error. This chain joins TRBV29-1 and TRBJ2-2; TRBD2 matches at 7 bases. Germline values: CDR1 SQVTM, CDR2 ANQGSEA. The CDR3 has 15 residues. The CDR3 region is CSVEEVGGITGELVF. CDR3 coding DNA: TGCAGCGTTGAGGAAGTGGGAGGGATTACCGGGGAGCTGGTTTTT.

This clonotype was counted at least ten times. The CDR3 nucleotides are TGCGCCAGCAGCGAAGAAGAAGGGGCGGCTGAAGCTTTCTTT. Residues: CASSEEEGAAEAFF. The chain links TRBV10-2 to TRBJ1-1, with D possibly matching TRBD1 (5 bases). The CDR3 has 14 residues. The germline V and J ends were trimmed by 6 bases and 6 bases, with 17 bases remaining between them. Germline lookup yields CDR1 WSHSY and CDR2 SAAADI.

To note about this clonotype: A much larger clone differs by one base, so this may be a read error. The gene calls are TRBV2 and TRBJ2-4; D not certain. The ends were cut back, 1 base at V and 5 bases at J, with 12 bases in the middle. This CDR3 has 15 residues. The germline CDR1 and CDR2 sequences are SNHLY and FYNNEI. In DNA form, the CDR3 reads TGTGCCAGCAGTGAAGTATCCTTGGCCGAAAACATTCAGTACTTC. Its translation is CASSEVSLAENIQYF. The full variable domain, completed using reference TRBV2 and TRBJ2-4, is EPEVTQTPSHQVTQMGQEVILRCVPISNHLYFYWYRQILGQKVEFLVSFYNNEISEKSEIFDDQFSVERPDGSNFTLKIRSTKLEDSAMYFCASSEVSLAENIQYFGAGTRLSVL.

In its sample, this clonotype was seen many times. This chain joins TRBV3-1 and TRBJ2-7; no clear D. Germline V gene data show CDR1 as LGHDT and CDR2 as YNNKEL (reference sequence). The CDR3 has 14 residues. V was shortened by 4 bases and J by 9 bases, with 19 bases between the two germline ends. The chain's CDR3 is CASSPRRAPTVQYF. CDR3 DNA: TGTGCCAGCAGCCCTCGACGGGCACCCACGGTGCAGTACTTC.

This clonotype was counted at least ten times. V gene TRBV28 combines with J gene TRBJ1-5; TRBD1 aligns across 7 bases. Trimming removed 5 bases from V and 0 bases from J; junction bases left unmatched: 4. The CDR3 extends over 15 amino acids. CDR1 MDHEN and CDR2 SYDVKM come from the germline V gene. The CDR3 loop reads CASSIGTDSNQPQHF. CDR3 nucleotide sequence: TGTGCCAGCAGTATCGGGACAGATAGCAATCAGCCCCAGCATTTT.

This sequence joins TRBV11-2 and TRBJ2-7; 11 nucleotides line up with TRBD1. This CDR3 is 14 amino acids long. J gave up 3 bases and V 4 bases, and 2 bases lay outside the gene matches. From germline, CDR1 is SGHAT and CDR2 FQNNGV. CDR3 nucleotide sequence: TGTGCCAGCAGCTCCGGGACAGGGGGCTACGAGCAGTACTTC. The encoded protein is CASSSGTGGYEQYF.

In its sample, this clonotype was seen many times. The rearrangement links TRBV23-1 to TRBJ2-2; D is perhaps TRBD2 (7 bases). TRBV23-1 is annotated as an ORF whose role is uncertain. Trimming cost V 8 bases and J 0 bases, with 31 bases left between them. This CDR3 is built from 21 residues. CDR3 in DNA: TGCGCCAGCGGGGGGGTAGGGGGGCATAACGGACTGAGAACGAACACCGGGGAGCTGTTTTTT. This codes for CASGGVGGHNGLRTNTGELFF.

This clonotype was counted a few times. The chain employs TRBV20-1 and TRBJ2-1; 8 nucleotides line up with TRBD2. This CDR3 comprises 18 residues. V lost 6 bases and J lost 0; bases outside the gene matches: 16. Germline assignment: CDR1 DFQATT and CDR2 SNEGSKA (reference sequence). DNA of the CDR3: TGCAGTGCCTACCCGGGACTAGGGAATTATAGCTCCTACAATGAGCAGTTCTTC. Its translation is CSAYPGLGNYSSYNEQFF.

The rearrangement uses TRBV11-2 and TRBJ2-7; D is possibly TRBD1 or TRBD2 (5 bases each). Trimming stripped 5 bases from V and 3 bases from J, with 14 bases between. This CDR3 is built from 14 residues. CDR1 and CDR2 from the germline V gene are SGHAT and FQNNGV. CDR3 coding DNA: TGTGCCAGCAGCCCCACCGGGACCTTCTACGAGCAGTACTTC. Translation gives CASSPTGTFYEQYF.

The sample holds a few counts of this clonotype. The CDR3 protein is CASSFTHTGELFF. The CDR3 coding sequence is TGTGCCAGCAGCTTCACCCACACCGGGGAGCTGTTTTTT. V usage is TRBV11-3 and J usage is TRBJ2-2; D is ambiguous. The germline gives CDR1 SGHNT, CDR2 YENEEA. V was trimmed by 3 bases and J by 3 bases, leaving 5 bases between them. The CDR3 is 13 amino acids.

Comment on this clonotype: A much more abundant neighbour one base away suggests this may be a read error. The chain links TRBV5-1 to TRBJ2-5; D unresolved. V lost 3 bases and J 0 bases, leaving 6 bases between the germline ends. The CDR3 spans 13 residues. Per the germline V gene, CDR1 is SGHRS and CDR2 is YFSETQ. The CDR3 nucleotides read TGCGCCAGCAGCTGGCCCCACCAAGAGACCCAGTACTTC. Protein product: CASSWPHQETQYF.

As to this clonotype: A much larger clone lies one base from this, so it may be a read error. The rearrangement links TRBV2 to TRBJ2-1; D perhaps matches TRBD1 (6 bases). Trimming removed 5 bases from V and 2 bases from J, with 13 bases in between. The CDR3 runs 15 residues. Germline loops: CDR1 SNHLY, CDR2 FYNNEI. CDR3: CASSFRQEPYNEQFF. The CDR3 DNA reads TGTGCCAGCAGTTTTCGACAGGAACCCTACAATGAGCAGTTCTTC. The variable domain in full, completed from reference TRBV2 and TRBJ2-1, reads EPEVTQTPSHQVTQMGQEVILRCVPISNHLYFYWYRQILGQKVEFLVSFYNNEISEKSEIFDDQFSVERPDGSNFTLKIRSTKLEDSAMYFCASSFRQEPYNEQFFGPGTRLTVL.